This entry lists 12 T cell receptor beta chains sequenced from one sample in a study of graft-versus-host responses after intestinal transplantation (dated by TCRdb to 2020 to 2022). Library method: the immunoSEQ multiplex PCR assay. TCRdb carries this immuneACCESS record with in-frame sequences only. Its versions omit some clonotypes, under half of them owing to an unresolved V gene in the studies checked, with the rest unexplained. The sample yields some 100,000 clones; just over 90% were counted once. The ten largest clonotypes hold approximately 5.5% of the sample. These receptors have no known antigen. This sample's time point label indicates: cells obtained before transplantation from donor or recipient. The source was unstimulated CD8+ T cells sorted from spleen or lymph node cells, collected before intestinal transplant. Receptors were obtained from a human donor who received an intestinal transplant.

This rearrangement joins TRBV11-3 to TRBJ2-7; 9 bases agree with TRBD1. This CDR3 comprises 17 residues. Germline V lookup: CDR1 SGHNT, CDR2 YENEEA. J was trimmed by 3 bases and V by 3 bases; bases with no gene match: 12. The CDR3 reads CASSFPRDRAYLYEQYF. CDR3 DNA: TGTGCCAGCAGCTTTCCCCGGGACAGGGCTTATCTCTACGAGCAGTACTTC.

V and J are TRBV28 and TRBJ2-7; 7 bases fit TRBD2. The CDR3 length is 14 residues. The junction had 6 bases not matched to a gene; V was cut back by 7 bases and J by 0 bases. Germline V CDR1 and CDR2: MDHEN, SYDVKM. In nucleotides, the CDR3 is TGTGCCAGCATGGGACTACTTCCCTCCTACGAGCAGTACTTC. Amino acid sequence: CASMGLLPSYEQYF.

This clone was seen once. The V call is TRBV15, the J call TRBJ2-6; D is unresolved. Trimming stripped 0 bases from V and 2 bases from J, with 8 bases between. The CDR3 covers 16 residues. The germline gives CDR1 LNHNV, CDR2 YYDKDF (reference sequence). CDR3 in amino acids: CATSRDESPGANVLTF. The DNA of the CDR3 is TGTGCCACCAGCAGAGATGAAAGTCCTGGGGCCAACGTCCTGACTTTC. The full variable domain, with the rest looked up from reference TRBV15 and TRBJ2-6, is DAMVIQNPRYQVTQFGKPVTLSCSQTLNHNVMYWYQQKSSQAPKLLFHYYDKDFNNEADTPDNFQSRRPNTSFCFLDIRSPGLGDTAMYLCATSRDESPGANVLTFGAGSRLTVL.

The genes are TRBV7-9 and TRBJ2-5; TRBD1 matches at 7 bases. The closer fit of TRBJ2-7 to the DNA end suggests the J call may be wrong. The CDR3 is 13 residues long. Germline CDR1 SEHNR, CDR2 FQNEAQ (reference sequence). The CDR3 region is CASSSRGTYEQYF. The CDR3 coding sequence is TGTGCCAGCAGCTCCAGGGGGACCTACGAGCAGTACTTC.

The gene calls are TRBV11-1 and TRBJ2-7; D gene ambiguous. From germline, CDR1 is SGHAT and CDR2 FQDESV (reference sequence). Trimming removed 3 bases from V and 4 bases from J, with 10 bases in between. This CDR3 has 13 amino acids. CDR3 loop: CASSFGRPYEQYF. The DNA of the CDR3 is TGTGCCAGCAGCTTCGGCCGTCCATACGAGCAGTACTTC.

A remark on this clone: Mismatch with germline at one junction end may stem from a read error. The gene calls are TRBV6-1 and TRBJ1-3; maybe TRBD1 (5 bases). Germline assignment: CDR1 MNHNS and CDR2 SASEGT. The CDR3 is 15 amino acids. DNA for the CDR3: TGTGCCAGCAGTGAAGCTGGGGACTCTAGAAACACCATATATTTT. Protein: CASSEAGDSRNTIYF.

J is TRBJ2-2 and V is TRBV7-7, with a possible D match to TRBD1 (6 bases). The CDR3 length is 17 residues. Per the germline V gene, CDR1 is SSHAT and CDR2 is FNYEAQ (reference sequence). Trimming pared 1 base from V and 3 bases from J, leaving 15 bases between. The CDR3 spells CASSLEGQGWDTGELFF. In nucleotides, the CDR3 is TGTGCCAGCAGCTTAGAAGGCCAGGGGTGGGACACCGGGGAGCTGTTTTTT. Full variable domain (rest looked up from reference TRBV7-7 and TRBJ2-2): GAGVSQSPRYKVTKRGQDVTLRCDPISSHATLYWYQQALGQGPEFLTYFNYEAQPDKSGLPSDRFSAERPEGSISTLTIQRTEQRDSAMYRCASSLEGQGWDTGELFFGEGSRLTVL.

CDR3 sequence reads: CASSLGTDNSPLHF. The CDR3 bases are TGTGCCAGCAGTTTGGGGACGGATAATTCACCCCTCCACTTT. V gene TRBV27 combines with J gene TRBJ1-6; tentative D call: TRBD1 (5 bases). The CDR3 totals 14 residues. V was pared by 3 bases and J by 5 bases, with 8 bases between. Germline lookup yields CDR1 MNHEY and CDR2 SMNVEV (reference sequence).

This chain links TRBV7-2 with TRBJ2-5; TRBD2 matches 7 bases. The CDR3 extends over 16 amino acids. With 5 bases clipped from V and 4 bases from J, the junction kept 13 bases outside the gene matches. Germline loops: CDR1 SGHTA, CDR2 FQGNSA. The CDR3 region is CASSPTSGKGRETQYF. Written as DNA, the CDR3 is TGTGCCAGCAGCCCCACGAGCGGGAAGGGTCGAGAGACCCAGTACTTC.

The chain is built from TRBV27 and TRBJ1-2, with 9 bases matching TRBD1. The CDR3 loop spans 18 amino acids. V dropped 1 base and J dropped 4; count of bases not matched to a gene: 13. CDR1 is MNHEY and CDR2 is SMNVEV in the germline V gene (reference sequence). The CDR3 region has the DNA TGTGCCAGCAGTTTATGGCCCGGGACAGGGCTGCTAGGCTATGGCTACACCTTC. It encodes CASSLWPGTGLLGYGYTF.

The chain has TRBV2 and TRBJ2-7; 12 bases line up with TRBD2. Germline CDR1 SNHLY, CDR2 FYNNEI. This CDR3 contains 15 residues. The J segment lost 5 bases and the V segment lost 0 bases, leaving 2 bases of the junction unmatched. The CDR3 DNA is TGTGCCAGCAGTGAAGCGCTAGCGGGAGGGGACGAGCAGTACTTC. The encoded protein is CASSEALAGGDEQYF.

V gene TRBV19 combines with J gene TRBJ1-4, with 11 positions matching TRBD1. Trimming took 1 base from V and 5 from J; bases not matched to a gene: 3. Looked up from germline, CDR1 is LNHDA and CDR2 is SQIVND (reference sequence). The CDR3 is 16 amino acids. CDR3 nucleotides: TGTGCCAGTAGTATAGGCGGGACAGGGGGAAATGAAAAACTGTTTTTT. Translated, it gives CASSIGGTGGNEKLFF.